These 25 T cell receptor beta chains were all obtained from the same sample, sequenced in a study of cytomegalovirus exposure and HLA in healthy donors. Both 60 Vbeta primers and 13 Jbeta primers went into the PCR. The data were produced by immunoSEQ multiplex PCR, yet TCRdb's version contains in-frame clones alone and is incomplete. The sample includes 150,000 to 200,000 clones, roughly 77% of them seen just once. Sequenced sample: PBMCs. The receptor set was obtained from a woman aged 45-60 years in good health and CMV-seronegative.

This sequence joins TRBV7-6 and TRBJ1-6; D not resolved. V was cut by 4 bases and J by 0 bases, with 13 bases left in between. This CDR3 is built from 17 residues. The V gene's germline CDR1 is SGHVS and CDR2 FNYEAQ. CDR3 in amino acids: CASSSGRGSSYNSPLHF. The CDR3 DNA is TGTGCCAGCAGCTCAGGTCGGGGAAGCTCCTATAATTCACCCCTCCACTTT.

The V gene is TRBV29-1, the J gene TRBJ2-4; 9 bases fit TRBD1. Per germline, CDR1 SQVTM and CDR2 ANQGSEA. The CDR3 contains 14 residues. V lost 4 bases, J lost 7 bases, and 8 bases stayed unmatched. The CDR3 bases are TGCAGCGTTGGTGTCGGGACAGGGCGGAACATTCAGTACTTC. Protein sequence: CSVGVGTGRNIQYF.

The V and J genes are TRBV5-6 and TRBJ1-1; a weak D match, TRBD1 (5 bases). Looked up from germline, CDR1 is SGHDT and CDR2 is YYEEEE. The CDR3 runs 16 residues. With 3 bases removed from V and 4 bases from J, the gap between germline ends came to 19 bases. CDR3: CASSSSAGQVGTEAFF. The DNA for the CDR3 is TGTGCCAGCAGCTCCAGCGCCGGACAAGTTGGCACTGAAGCTTTCTTT.

The chain uses TRBV29-1 and TRBJ1-5, with a possible D match to TRBD1 (5 bases). CDR1 is SQVTM and CDR2 is ANQGSEA in the germline V gene. The CDR3 covers 14 residues. Deletions cut 4 bases from V and 0 bases from J, with 10 bases between. CDR3 protein: CSVGGDDSNQPQHF. CDR3 DNA sequence: TGCAGCGTTGGGGGGGACGATAGCAATCAGCCCCAGCATTTT. Variable domain in full (rest from reference TRBV29-1 and TRBJ1-5): SAVISQKPSRDICQRGTSLTIQCQVDSQVTMMFWYRQQPGQSLTLIATANQGSEATYESGFVIDKFPISRPNLTFSTLTVSNMSPEDSSIYLCSVGGDDSNQPQHFGDGTRLSIL.

The table lists this clone with a count of one. This chain links TRBV30 with TRBJ1-1, with a possible D match to TRBD1 (5 bases). This CDR3 spans 15 amino acids. Trimming pared 2 bases from V and 4 bases from J, leaving 17 bases between. Per the germline V gene, CDR1 is GTSNPN and CDR2 is SVGIG (reference sequence). This CDR3 is CAWSLRGPGGTEAFF. The CDR3 DNA reads as TGTGCCTGGAGTCTCCGGGGACCGGGGGGCACTGAAGCTTTCTTT.

The genes are TRBV6-1 and TRBJ1-1; D is possibly TRBD1 (5 bases). The CDR3 is made up of 12 amino acids. Germline loops: CDR1 MNHNS, CDR2 SASEGT. Trimming took 8 bases from V and 4 from J, leaving 11 bases between them. CDR3 loop: CASLDSFTEAFF. In DNA form, the CDR3 reads TGTGCCAGCCTCGACAGTTTCACTGAAGCTTTCTTT.

The chain couples TRBV19 to TRBJ1-5; D might be TRBD1 (5 bases). Trimming shortened V by 7 bases and J by 4 bases, and 17 bases separated the two germline ends. The germline CDR1 and CDR2 sequences are LNHDA and SQIVND (reference sequence). The CDR3 sequence is 15 residues long. The CDR3 loop is CASTSSRARNQPQHF. CDR3 sequence (DNA): TGTGCCAGTACGTCGTCCAGGGCGAGGAATCAGCCCCAGCATTTT.

As for this clone: The junction does not match germline at one end; this may be a read error. Other DNA sequences of this sample code for an identical CDR3. This rearrangement joins TRBV2 to TRBJ2-1, with 12 bases lining up with TRBD1. The length of the CDR3 is 15 residues. Per the germline V gene, CDR1 is SNHLY and CDR2 is FYNNEI. Written as DNA, the CDR3 is TGTGCCAGCAGCGAAGGGACAGGGGGCTTCAATGAGCAGTTCTTC. Residues: CASSEGTGGFNEQFF.

The gene calls are TRBV6-5 and TRBJ1-4; 9 positions match TRBD1. J lost 6 bases, V lost 6 bases, and 8 bases had no gene match. The CDR3 length is 15 residues. Germline CDR1 and CDR2: MNHEY and SVGAGI. CDR3 protein: CASSPNRGRDEKLFF. In nucleotides, the CDR3 is TGTGCCAGCAGCCCCAACAGGGGGCGGGATGAAAAACTGTTTTTT.

This chain links TRBV13 with TRBJ2-3, with 9 bases fitting TRBD1. The J segment lost 4 bases and the V segment lost 5 bases, leaving 7 bases of the junction unmatched. The germline CDR1 and CDR2 sequences are PRHDT and FYEKMQ (reference sequence). The CDR3 loop spans 15 amino acids. The CDR3 protein is CASSPRDRAADTQYF. CDR3 DNA sequence: TGTGCCAGCAGCCCCCGGGACAGGGCTGCAGATACGCAGTATTTT.

In its sample, this clone was seen a few times. The rearrangement links TRBV2 to TRBJ1-2, with D possibly being TRBD1 (6 bases). In germline, CDR1 is SNHLY, CDR2 FYNNEI. The CDR3 runs 15 residues. V lost 1 base and J 2 bases, leaving 11 bases between the germline ends. In DNA form, the CDR3 reads TGTGCCAGCAGTGAAGAGGGGGGGTGGAACTATGGCTACACCTTC. The encoded protein is CASSEEGGWNYGYTF.

The chain uses TRBV9 and TRBJ2-1, with D unclear. V was shortened by 0 bases and J by 2 bases, with 6 bases between the two germline ends. CDR1 is SGDLS, CDR2 YYNGEE, per germline. The CDR3 has 14 amino acids. CDR3 amino acids: CASSVGSTYNEQFF. The CDR3 nucleotides are TGTGCCAGCAGCGTAGGAAGCACCTACAATGAGCAGTTCTTC.

CDR3 sequence (DNA): TGCAGCGTAGTCCGGGACAGGGGGGCCTACGAGCAGTACTTC. Amino acid sequence: CSVVRDRGAYEQYF. The rearrangement joins TRBV29-1 to TRBJ2-7, with 11 bases matching TRBD1. CDR1 and CDR2 (germline): SQVTM, ANQGSEA. V gave up 6 bases and J gave up 2 bases; unmatched junction bases: 6. The CDR3 is made up of 14 amino acids.

This clone was seen a few times. V gene TRBV5-1 combines with J gene TRBJ2-7; possibly TRBD2 for D (5 bases). CDR1 SGHRS and CDR2 YFSETQ come from the germline V gene. CDR3 length equals 13 residues. V was pared by 1 base and J by 6 bases, with 11 bases between. The CDR3 sequence: CASSLMEVVEQYF. DNA for the CDR3: TGCGCCAGCAGCTTGATGGAGGTAGTCGAGCAGTACTTC.

The chain carries TRBV7-2 and TRBJ1-3; the D gene is possibly TRBD1 (5 bases). The germline CDR1 and CDR2 sequences are SGHTA and FQGNSA. V dropped 1 base and J dropped 0 bases, with 10 bases sitting between them. CDR3 length: 16 amino acids. The CDR3 region has the DNA TGTGCCAGCAGCTTAGGGGGGGTCAACTCTGGAAACACCATATATTTT. Translation gives CASSLGGVNSGNTIYF.

The chain is built from TRBV5-1 and TRBJ1-2, with 8 bases fitting TRBD1. CDR1 and CDR2 from the germline V gene are SGHRS and YFSETQ. V lost 3 bases to trimming and J lost 5 bases; unmatched junction nucleotides: 12. The CDR3 totals 16 residues. This chain's CDR3 is CASSSGQGEEAYGYTF. The CDR3 coding sequence is TGCGCCAGCAGCTCTGGACAGGGAGAGGAGGCATATGGCTACACCTTC.

Only a few counts were recorded for this clone. The V and J genes are TRBV29-1 and TRBJ1-1; 7 bases are a match to TRBD1. The CDR3 totals 12 residues. From germline, CDR1 is SQVTM and CDR2 ANQGSEA. The V and J ends lost 7 bases and 3 bases, in that order; junction bases with no gene match: 5. For the CDR3, the DNA is TGCAGCGCTGACAGGGCGGACACTGAAGCTTTCTTT. It yields the protein CSADRADTEAFF.

The rearrangement joins TRBV18 to TRBJ2-7; 11 nucleotides line up with TRBD1. The CDR3 length is 14 residues. In germline, CDR1 is KGHSH, CDR2 LQKENI. After removal of 10 bases from V and 4 bases from J, the junction contained 9 bases not matched to a gene. DNA for the CDR3: TGTGCCACCGGGCAGGGGACAGGGGGATACGAGCAGTACTTC. Translated: CATGQGTGGYEQYF. Supplemented by reference TRBV18 and TRBJ2-7, the full variable domain reads NAGVMQNPRHLVRRRGQEARLRCSPMKGHSHVYWYRQLPEEGLKFMVYLQKENIIDESGMPKERFSAEFPKEGPSILRIQQVVRGDSAAYFCATGQGTGGYEQYFGPGTRLTVT.

This chain connects TRBV10-1 to TRBJ2-7; 8 bases map to TRBD1. Germline-derived CDR1 and CDR2 are WNHNN and SYGVQD (reference sequence). This CDR3 spans 17 amino acids. V trimming: 7 bases; J trimming: 4 bases; junction bases outside the gene matches: 18. CDR3 nucleotides: TGCGCCAGCACTAAGGGACAGGACGACGATCGGTGTTACGAGCAGTACTTC. Protein: CASTKGQDDDRCYEQYF.

The chain links TRBV18 to TRBJ1-2; weak D call: TRBD1 (5 bases). The V end lost 2 bases, the J end lost 1 base, and 14 bases lay between the germline ends. The germline CDR1 and CDR2 sequences are KGHSH and LQKENI. CDR3 length: 16 amino acids. Here the CDR3 DNA reads TGTGCCAGCTCACCAAGGACGGACAACCTTAACTATGGCTACACCTTC. Translating it yields CASSPRTDNLNYGYTF.

The chain combines TRBV20-1 with TRBJ1-1; D ambiguous. The germline V gene encodes CDR1 DFQATT and CDR2 SNEGSKA (reference sequence). Trimming cost V 6 bases and J 4 bases, with 9 bases left between them. The CDR3 covers 11 residues. This CDR3 is CSALPGTEAFF. The CDR3 DNA sequence: TGCAGTGCCCTCCCGGGCACTGAAGCTTTCTTT.

V and J are TRBV28 and TRBJ1-1; possibly TRBD1 for D (5 bases). The CDR3 is 14 amino acids. Germline assignment: CDR1 MDHEN and CDR2 SYDVKM. Between the trimmed V and J ends, which lost 3 bases and 3 bases, there was a span of 11 bases. The CDR3 reads CASSFGGLDTEAFF. The CDR3, as DNA: TGTGCCAGCAGTTTCGGGGGGTTGGACACTGAAGCTTTCTTT. Variable domain in full (rest from reference TRBV28 and TRBJ1-1): DVKVTQSSRYLVKRTGEKVFLECVQDMDHENMFWYRQDPGLGLRLIYFSYDVKMKEKGDIPEGYSVSREKKERFSLILESASTNQTSMYLCASSFGGLDTEAFFGQGTRLTVV.

The chain joins TRBV5-5 to TRBJ2-5, with D tentatively TRBD1 (6 bases). The better agreement between TRBJ2-7 and the DNA end casts doubt on the J call. The CDR3 contains 13 residues. CDR1 and CDR2 from the germline V gene are SGHKS and YYEKEE (reference sequence). This CDR3 reads CASSPNAGVEQYF. Here the CDR3 DNA reads TGTGCCAGCAGCCCCAACGCAGGGGTCGAGCAGTACTTC.

The chain employs TRBV27 and TRBJ1-6, with no clear D. The germline V gene has CDR1 MNHEY and CDR2 SMNVEV (reference sequence). CDR3 length: 13 amino acids. Trimming took 6 bases from V and 1 from J, leaving 4 bases between them. Here the CDR3 DNA reads TGTGCCAGCAGCTTGTCCTATAATTCACCCCTCCACTTT. Protein: CASSLSYNSPLHF.

The CDR3 loop is CASSLGAGVGPKNIQYF. As DNA, the CDR3 is TGTGCCAGCAGCTTAGGGGCAGGGGTGGGGCCCAAAAACATTCAGTACTTC. The chain combines TRBV7-2 with TRBJ2-4; TRBD1 is a possible D gene (6 bases). The CDR3 sequence is 17 residues long. Germline-derived CDR1 and CDR2 are SGHTA and FQGNSA. Deletions cut 1 base from V and 2 bases from J, with 15 bases between.